These 22 T cell receptor beta chains were sequenced from one sample in a study of shared clonotypes between healthy human individuals. Only in-frame clones appear in the TCRdb table, and some are missing; sequencing was by immunoSEQ multiplex PCR. The repertoire holds about 600,000 clones, with 97% as singletons. Sequencing was performed on naive CD4+ T cells sorted from blood. Subset reported: CD45RA+ positively selected. All receptors derive from a woman in her 30s in good health.

The chain employs TRBV28 and TRBJ2-7, with D possibly being TRBD2 (5 bases). Germline CDR1 reads MDHEN; CDR2 reads SYDVKM. The CDR3 extends over 16 amino acids. Between the trimmed V and J ends, which lost 5 bases and 2 bases, there was a span of 19 bases. The CDR3 DNA sequence: TGTGCCAGCAGTCCTACCCTCTGGGGAGCAACCTACGAGCAGTACTTC. This translates into CASSPTLWGATYEQYF.

V gene TRBV6-5 combines with J gene TRBJ2-7; unclear D gene. Trimming shortened V by 5 bases and J by 7 bases, and 9 bases separated the two germline ends. Germline V CDR1 and CDR2: MNHEY, SVGAGI. CDR3 size: 11 residues. CDR3 in DNA: TGTGCCAGCAGTCAAAATTGGGAGCAGTACTTC. It codes for CASSQNWEQYF.

The chain recombines TRBV11-2 with TRBJ2-2, with 10 nucleotides matching TRBD2. The CDR3 covers 17 residues. Germline loops: CDR1 SGHAT, CDR2 FQNNGV. V gave up 4 bases and J gave up 6 bases; unmatched junction bases: 11. CDR3 nucleotide sequence: TGTGCCAGCAGCTCACCCACTAGCGGGGCCTTCTCCGGGGAGCTGTTTTTT. Its translation: CASSSPTSGAFSGELFF.

The V gene is TRBV5-5, the J gene TRBJ2-1, with TRBD2 matching over 10 bases. Germline V gene data show CDR1 as SGHKS and CDR2 as YYEKEE (reference sequence). The ends lost 1 base at V and 7 bases at J; junction bases unmatched: 8. The CDR3 has 16 residues. This chain's CDR3 is CASSLIPAGGSNEQFF. CDR3 sequence (DNA): TGTGCCAGCAGCTTGATCCCAGCGGGAGGGTCGAATGAGCAGTTCTTC.

The gene calls are TRBV28 and TRBJ2-2; TRBD2 agrees at 13 bases. CDR3 length: 19 residues. V trimming: 3 bases; J trimming: 2 bases; junction bases outside the gene matches: 9. Germline CDR1 is MDHEN and CDR2 is SYDVKM. CDR3 in DNA: TGTGCCAGCAGTTTGACTGGACTAGCGGGAGAAGTAAACACCGGGGAGCTGTTTTTT. It is translated as CASSLTGLAGEVNTGELFF.

This chain connects TRBV5-1 to TRBJ1-1; 9 bases match TRBD1. The J segment lost 3 bases and the V segment lost 1 base, leaving 1 base of the junction unmatched. The CDR3 sequence is 14 residues long. Looked up from germline, CDR1 is SGHRS and CDR2 is YFSETQ. Written as DNA, the CDR3 is TGCGCCAGCAGCTTGACAGGGGGCGACACTGAAGCTTTCTTT. This sequence encodes CASSLTGGDTEAFF.

This sequence joins TRBV29-1 and TRBJ2-7; TRBD2 agrees at 7 bases. Germline trimming cut 6 bases from V and 3 bases from J; bases unmatched to any gene: 5. Germline V CDR1 and CDR2: SQVTM, ANQGSEA. This CDR3 contains 12 residues. This CDR3 is CSVTAGDYEQYF. The CDR3 DNA is TGCAGCGTAACTGCGGGGGACTACGAGCAGTACTTC.

The chain uses TRBV27 and TRBJ2-2; 7 positions agree with TRBD1. J gave up 3 bases and V 5 bases, and 3 bases lay outside the gene matches. Germline-derived CDR1 and CDR2 are MNHEY and SMNVEV (reference sequence). The CDR3 is made up of 14 amino acids. The CDR3 DNA follows: TGTGCCAGCAGTCGGCAGGGGGACACCGGGGAGCTGTTTTTT. Its protein is CASSRQGDTGELFF.

Worth noting for this clone: Other DNA sequences in the same sample also yield this CDR3. The rearrangement uses TRBV28 and TRBJ2-3, with 7 bases that match TRBD2. This CDR3 comprises 16 residues. Germline V lookup: CDR1 MDHEN, CDR2 SYDVKM. V lost 5 bases and J lost 0; bases outside the gene matches: 8. CDR3 DNA sequence: TGTGCCAGCAGTCTTTCGGGAGGAACTAGCACAGATACGCAGTATTTT. It encodes CASSLSGGTSTDTQYF.

The J gene is TRBJ2-5, the V gene TRBV9, with D perhaps being TRBD1 or TRBD2 (5 bases each). The CDR3 is 15 amino acids. From germline, CDR1 is SGDLS and CDR2 YYNGEE. Trimming shortened V by 3 bases and J by 2 bases, and 14 bases separated the two germline ends. The CDR3 sequence: CASSARDAGQETQYF. In DNA form, the CDR3 reads TGTGCCAGCAGCGCCCGGGACGCCGGGCAAGAGACCCAGTACTTC.

The chain links TRBV9 to TRBJ1-3; D not certain. The CDR3 runs to 14 residues. Germline loops: CDR1 SGDLS, CDR2 YYNGEE. Trimming pared 4 bases from V and 4 bases from J, leaving 12 bases between. CDR3 nucleotides: TGTGCCAGCAGCCCCGAGGGAGCCGGAAACACCATATATTTT. It codes for CASSPEGAGNTIYF.

The chain uses TRBV28 and TRBJ2-7, with TRBD2 as a possible D gene (5 bases). The ends were cut back, 4 bases at V and 5 bases at J, with 12 bases in the middle. The CDR3 runs to 13 residues. Germline loops: CDR1 MDHEN, CDR2 SYDVKM. This CDR3 reads CASSSGNSDEQYF. The CDR3 nucleotides are TGTGCCAGCAGTTCCGGGAATTCTGACGAGCAGTACTTC.

The rearrangement links TRBV7-9 to TRBJ2-5, with 10 bases matching TRBD1. V shed 5 bases and J 1 base; nucleotides not matched to a gene: 10. Germline lookup yields CDR1 SEHNR and CDR2 FQNEAQ (reference sequence). The CDR3 is made up of 17 amino acids. CDR3 in DNA: TGTGCCAGCAGCGCCGAGTGGACAGGGGGACTCCAAGAGACCCAGTACTTC. Its translation: CASSAEWTGGLQETQYF.

The gene calls are TRBV6-5 and TRBJ2-7, with D perhaps matching TRBD1 or TRBD2 (5 bases each). CDR1 is MNHEY and CDR2 is SVGAGI in the germline V gene. Trimming left V 7 bases short and J 4 bases short, with 20 bases between. This CDR3 contains 15 residues. In DNA form, the CDR3 reads TGTGCCAGCACCCCCGGGGACGGACTTGATTACGAGCAGTACTTC. Amino acids: CASTPGDGLDYEQYF.

V is TRBV28 and J is TRBJ1-1; no clear D gene. The CDR3 runs 12 residues. Germline V lookup: CDR1 MDHEN, CDR2 SYDVKM. V was trimmed by 7 bases and J by 0 bases, leaving 6 bases between them. For the CDR3, the DNA is TGTGCCAGCAAAACCATGAACACTGAAGCTTTCTTT. This codes for CASKTMNTEAFF.

The chain uses TRBV27 and TRBJ2-2; D possibly corresponds to TRBD2 (5 bases). Germline values: CDR1 MNHEY, CDR2 SMNVEV (reference sequence). Trimming left V 3 bases short and J 1 base short, with 12 bases between. The CDR3 consists of 16 residues. CDR3 sequence reads: CASSFRASGNTGELFF. In DNA form, the CDR3 reads TGTGCCAGCAGTTTTCGGGCGAGCGGGAACACCGGGGAGCTGTTTTTT.

The chain recombines TRBV19 with TRBJ2-2, with 13 bases that match TRBD2. CDR1 is LNHDA, CDR2 SQIVND, per germline (reference sequence). The CDR3 runs to 17 residues. V lost 3 bases, J lost 2 bases, and 3 bases stayed unmatched. The CDR3 reads CASSIWGLAGNTGELFF. Written as DNA, the CDR3 is TGTGCCAGTAGTATTTGGGGACTAGCGGGAAACACCGGGGAGCTGTTTTTT. The full variable domain, completed using reference TRBV19 and TRBJ2-2, is DGGITQSPKYLFRKEGQNVTLSCEQNLNHDAMYWYRQDPGQGLRLIYYSQIVNDFQKGDIAEGYSVSREKKESFPLTVTSAQKNPTAFYLCASSIWGLAGNTGELFFGEGSRLTVL.

The chain has TRBV10-2 and TRBJ1-2, with D tentatively TRBD1 (6 bases). The V and J ends lost 4 bases and 6 bases respectively, with 12 bases between them. The CDR3 is made up of 13 amino acids. CDR1 is WSHSY, CDR2 SAAADI, per germline. CDR3 bases: TGCGCCAGCAGTGCGTACAGGGAGGATGGCTACACCTTC. Its protein product is CASSAYREDGYTF.

The chain combines TRBV5-1 with TRBJ2-1; 11 positions match TRBD2. The CDR3 consists of 14 residues. Germline-derived CDR1 and CDR2 are SGHRS and YFSETQ. V was clipped by 3 bases and J by 9 bases; unmatched bases: 5. This chain's CDR3 is CASSSRLAGSEQFF. Written as DNA, the CDR3 is TGCGCCAGCAGCTCCCGACTAGCGGGAAGTGAGCAGTTCTTC.

The chain has TRBV5-4 and TRBJ2-5; 7 bases agree with TRBD1. Trimming took 4 bases from V and 1 from J; bases not matched to a gene: 4. This CDR3 has 14 amino acids. Germline V gene data show CDR1 as SGHNT and CDR2 as YYREEE (reference sequence). CDR3 sequence: CASSLGTAQETQYF. DNA for the CDR3: TGTGCCAGCAGCCTAGGGACAGCCCAAGAGACCCAGTACTTC.

The chain joins TRBV5-6 to TRBJ2-7, with TRBD2 as a possible D gene (6 bases). Trimming took off 4 bases at V and 2 bases at J, with 19 bases between the two ends. The CDR3 totals 16 residues. CDR1 is SGHDT and CDR2 is YYEEEE in the germline V gene. CDR3 loop: CASSPLGSGLPYEQYF. CDR3 sequence (DNA): TGTGCCAGCAGCCCCTTGGGGAGCGGGCTTCCCTACGAGCAGTACTTC.

The chain recombines TRBV13 with TRBJ2-7, with D uncertain. The CDR3 is made up of 11 amino acids. Germline CDR1 is PRHDT and CDR2 is FYEKMQ (reference sequence). Between the trimmed V and J ends, which lost 2 bases and 6 bases, there was a span of 5 bases. The CDR3 region has the DNA TGTGCCAGCAGCTTACTTGGCGAGCAGTACTTC. Amino acids: CASSLLGEQYF.